These 14 T cell receptor beta chains were sequenced from one sample in a study of cytomegalovirus exposure and HLA in healthy donors. Amplification used 60 Vbeta primers and 13 Jbeta primers. Assay used: immunoSEQ multiplex PCR; TCRdb lists only in-frame clones, some missing. The data show 130,000 or so clones, 76% seen once. Sequencing input: PBMCs. Receptors were obtained from a man in his forties in good health and CMV-seronegative.

The chain joins TRBV7-9 to TRBJ2-3; the D is unclear. This CDR3 spans 14 amino acids. Germline V gene sequence: CDR1 SEHNR, CDR2 FQNEAQ (reference sequence). V shed 1 base and J shed 0 bases, with 5 bases lying between them. The CDR3 nucleotides are TGTGCCAGCAGCTTAGAACAAAGCACAGATACGCAGTATTTT. It is translated as CASSLEQSTDTQYF.

This rearrangement joins TRBV5-1 to TRBJ2-7, with TRBD1 identical over 9 bases. Germline V gene data show CDR1 as SGHRS and CDR2 as YFSETQ. J was trimmed by 2 bases and V by 4 bases; bases with no gene match: 10. The CDR3 length is 16 residues. For the CDR3, the DNA is TGCGCCAGCAGCCTATCCCGGGACAGGGTCGCCTACGAGCAGTACTTC. Its translation is CASSLSRDRVAYEQYF.

The chain recombines TRBV27 with TRBJ2-5; a possible D gene is TRBD2 (6 bases). The V and J ends lost 0 bases and 0 bases respectively, with 11 bases between them. This CDR3 region has 16 residues. The V gene's germline CDR1 is MNHEY and CDR2 SMNVEV (reference sequence). The CDR3 spells CASSLSVAAYQETQYF. Here the CDR3 DNA reads TGTGCCAGCAGTTTATCGGTAGCGGCGTACCAAGAGACCCAGTACTTC.

The chain employs TRBV19 and TRBJ1-5; D is perhaps TRBD1 (5 bases). The CDR3 sequence is 18 residues long. From germline, CDR1 is LNHDA and CDR2 SQIVND (reference sequence). V lost 0 bases and J lost 0, with 15 bases in between. CDR3 loop: CASSIDPPTVYSNQPQHF. CDR3 bases: TGTGCCAGTAGTATAGATCCCCCGACAGTTTATAGCAATCAGCCCCAGCATTTT.

This clone was seen more than once but under ten times. The chain uses TRBV10-3 and TRBJ2-3; a weak D match, TRBD1 (7 bases). This CDR3 region has 14 residues. The germline gives CDR1 ENHRY, CDR2 SYGVKD. Between the trimmed V and J ends, which lost 6 bases and 2 bases, there was a span of 12 bases. The CDR3 coding sequence is TGTGCCATCAGCCAGGGGGGTGACACAGATACGCAGTATTTT. This encodes CAISQGGDTDTQYF.

The chain uses TRBV12-5 and TRBJ2-7, with 8 bases lining up with TRBD1. Trimming at V came to 5 bases and at J to 2 bases, leaving 8 bases not matched to a gene. CDR3 length: 15 residues. Looked up from germline, CDR1 is LGHNT and CDR2 is FRNRAP. The CDR3 here is CASGAPGQDAYEQYF. CDR3 DNA: TGTGCTAGTGGTGCTCCGGGACAGGATGCCTACGAGCAGTACTTC.

The CDR3 loop reads CASSPPDRASYEQYF. CDR3 DNA: TGTGCCAGTAGTCCCCCGGACAGGGCCTCCTACGAGCAGTACTTC. The chain has TRBV19 and TRBJ2-7, with 8 bases identical to TRBD1. Germline CDR1 is LNHDA and CDR2 is SQIVND (reference sequence). The CDR3 contains 15 residues. With 5 bases clipped from V and 0 bases from J, the junction kept 6 bases outside the gene matches.

This sequence joins TRBV6-6 and TRBJ1-4; 8 bases are a match to TRBD1. This CDR3 has 16 residues. The trim removed 0 bases at V and 8 bases at J, leaving 8 bases unmatched. Germline V CDR1 and CDR2: MNHNY, SVGAGI (reference sequence). The CDR3 spells CASSYSRGQGGEKLFF. DNA for the CDR3: TGTGCCAGCAGTTACTCCCGAGGACAGGGCGGCGAAAAACTGTTTTTT.

The chain joins TRBV10-3 to TRBJ2-1, with 10 bases aligning to TRBD1. Trimming removed 6 bases from V and 7 bases from J; junction bases left unmatched: 9. The CDR3 length is 15 residues. Germline lookup yields CDR1 ENHRY and CDR2 SYGVKD. CDR3 coding DNA: TGTGCCATCAGGGCGGACAGGGGGACCTTGAATGAGCAGTTCTTC. Translation: CAIRADRGTLNEQFF.

The J gene is TRBJ2-5, the V gene TRBV7-9; TRBD1 matches 7 bases. V shed 0 bases, J shed 3 bases, and the junction held 4 bases outside the gene matches. The CDR3 consists of 15 residues. The V gene's germline CDR1 is SEHNR and CDR2 FQNEAQ (reference sequence). The CDR3 here is CASSLARDSKETQYF. DNA of the CDR3: TGTGCCAGCAGCTTAGCAAGGGACAGTAAAGAGACCCAGTACTTC. The entire variable domain, with the rest obtained from reference TRBV7-9 and TRBJ2-5, is as follows: DTGVSQNPRHKITKRGQNVTFRCDPISEHNRLYWYRQTLGQGPEFLTYFQNEAQLEKSRLLSDRFSAERPKGSFSTLEIQRTEQGDSAMYLCASSLARDSKETQYFGPGTRLLVL.

The chain is built from TRBV28 and TRBJ1-4; the match to TRBD1 covers 7 bases. CDR3 length: 15 residues. Germline assignment: CDR1 MDHEN and CDR2 SYDVKM. The J segment lost 6 bases and the V segment lost 6 bases, leaving 10 bases of the junction unmatched. The chain's CDR3 is CASRLGTAFYEKLFF. CDR3 in DNA: TGTGCCAGCAGGCTTGGGACAGCGTTTTATGAAAAACTGTTTTTT.

V is TRBV6-4 and J is TRBJ2-7; D may be TRBD2 (5 bases). V was cut by 9 bases and J by 2 bases, with 26 bases left in between. The germline CDR1 and CDR2 sequences are MRHNA and SNTAGT. The CDR3 loop spans 17 amino acids. CDR3 region: CASNKNLARKIPYEQYF. For the CDR3, the DNA is TGTGCCAGTAATAAAAACCTAGCTAGAAAGATCCCCTACGAGCAGTACTTC.

This clone has only a few counts. The chain combines TRBV7-9 with TRBJ2-5; 12 bases fit TRBD2. In germline, CDR1 is SEHNR, CDR2 FQNEAQ (reference sequence). This CDR3 comprises 18 residues. The V gene end was trimmed by 5 bases and the J gene end by 0 bases; junction bases not matched to a gene: 10. The CDR3 region is CASSLTLAGGIYQETQYF. CDR3 in DNA: TGTGCCAGCAGCCTCACTCTAGCGGGGGGGATATACCAAGAGACCCAGTACTTC. The full variable domain, its missing parts supplied by reference TRBV7-9 and TRBJ2-5, is DTGVSQNPRHKITKRGQNVTFRCDPISEHNRLYWYRQTLGQGPEFLTYFQNEAQLEKSRLLSDRFSAERPKGSFSTLEIQRTEQGDSAMYLCASSLTLAGGIYQETQYFGPGTRLLVL.

Only one count was recorded for this clone. For the CDR3, the DNA is TGTGCCAGCAGCCACGACAGTAATGAAAAACTGTTTTTT. Residues: CASSHDSNEKLFF. The rearrangement uses TRBV27 and TRBJ1-4, with D perhaps TRBD1 (5 bases). The V end was cut by 6 bases, the J end by 4 bases, with 9 bases between. Germline-derived CDR1 and CDR2 are MNHEY and SMNVEV (reference sequence). CDR3 length: 13 residues.